Below are 30 T cell receptor beta chains sequenced from a single sample in a study of blood T cell repertoires in COVID-19. Generated by immunoSEQ multiplex PCR, the TCRdb table keeps only in-frame clones and is missing some. The sample has under 13,000 clones, roughly 80% seen once. Sequenced material: peripheral blood. All receptors derive from a man between 65 and 85 years old with active COVID-19.

This sequence joins TRBV7-8 and TRBJ1-3; D possibly corresponds to TRBD1 (5 bases). The germline V and J ends were trimmed by 8 bases and 4 bases, with 18 bases remaining between them. Germline V gives CDR1 SGHVS, CDR2 FQNEAQ. The CDR3 loop spans 15 amino acids. The CDR3 sequence is CASYETAGVGNTIYF. In DNA, the CDR3 is TGTGCCAGCTACGAGACGGCGGGGGTCGGAAACACCATATATTTT.

This chain joins TRBV24-1 and TRBJ1-1; possible D gene TRBD1, 5 bases. With 2 bases removed from V and 6 bases from J, the gap between germline ends came to 6 bases. CDR3 length equals 12 residues. The germline V gene encodes CDR1 KGHDR and CDR2 SFDVKD. CDR3 region: CATSDWGAEAFF. The CDR3 DNA reads as TGTGCCACCAGTGATTGGGGGGCTGAAGCTTTCTTT.

V gene TRBV27 combines with J gene TRBJ2-1; 7 bases map to TRBD2. Germline V CDR1 and CDR2: MNHEY, SMNVEV (reference sequence). The CDR3 contains 12 residues. J gave up 15 bases and V 5 bases, and 10 bases lay outside the gene matches. The CDR3 protein is CASSPRGESLFF. Here the CDR3 DNA reads TGTGCCAGCAGTCCCCGGGGGGAAAGTCTGTTCTTC.

The chain links TRBV27 to TRBJ2-3; a weak D match, TRBD1 (5 bases). Germline-derived CDR1 and CDR2 are MNHEY and SMNVEV (reference sequence). Deletions cut 8 bases from V and 5 bases from J, with 20 bases between. The CDR3 loop spans 15 amino acids. The CDR3 sequence is CASRRPGIDGDTQYF. The CDR3 nucleotides are TGTGCCAGCCGGCGACCAGGGATTGATGGAGATACGCAGTATTTT.

The gene calls are TRBV5-6 and TRBJ2-5, with a weak D call TRBD1 (5 bases). Germline lookup yields CDR1 SGHDT and CDR2 YYEEEE. The CDR3 runs to 14 residues. Trimming removed 5 bases at V and 3 bases at J, with 14 bases between. As DNA, the CDR3 is TGTGCCAGCAGGCTCCCAGGGCAGGAAGAGACCCAGTACTTC. Translation: CASRLPGQEETQYF.

This chain joins TRBV5-1 and TRBJ2-3; TRBD2 matches 15 bases. V gave up 4 bases and J gave up 4 bases; unmatched junction bases: 1. Germline V gives CDR1 SGHRS, CDR2 YFSETQ. The CDR3 covers 15 residues. Written as DNA, the CDR3 is TGCGCCAGCAGCCGGACTAGCGGGGGGGCAGATACGCAGTATTTT. Its translation: CASSRTSGGADTQYF.

The chain carries TRBV28 and TRBJ2-2; 7 bases map to TRBD2. The CDR3 loop spans 15 amino acids. From germline, CDR1 is MDHEN and CDR2 SYDVKM. Trimming removed 3 bases from V and 6 bases from J; junction bases left unmatched: 7. The CDR3 DNA sequence: TGTGCCAGCAGTTTGAATGCAGGGAGGGCCGGGGAGCTGTTTTTT. Protein: CASSLNAGRAGELFF.

This rearrangement joins TRBV11-2 to TRBJ2-1; maybe TRBD1 (6 bases). The germline gives CDR1 SGHAT, CDR2 FQNNGV. The V end was cut by 5 bases, the J end by 4 bases, with 12 bases between. The CDR3 is made up of 14 amino acids. CDR3 nucleotide sequence: TGTGCCAGCAGCCCGCGGCAGGGGTACAATGAGCAGTTCTTC. Translated, it gives CASSPRQGYNEQFF.

CDR3 bases: TGTGCCAGCAGCGCCCGACTAGCGGGGGCCAATGAGCAGTTCTTC. It codes for CASSARLAGANEQFF. J is TRBJ2-1 and V is TRBV3-1 (or the pseudogene TRBV3-2), with 12 bases identical to TRBD2. The trim removed 5 bases at V and 6 bases at J, leaving 5 bases unmatched. Germline CDR1 LGHDT, CDR2 YNNKEL (reference sequence). The CDR3 covers 15 residues.

The CDR3 region is CASRQGTGLYGYTF. The CDR3 DNA is TGTGCCAGCAGACAGGGGACAGGCCTATATGGCTACACCTTC. This chain links TRBV6-6 with TRBJ1-2; 8 nucleotides agree with TRBD1. This CDR3 is built from 14 residues. The V segment lost 6 bases and the J segment 5 bases; nucleotides outside the gene matches: 8. CDR1 and CDR2 from the germline V gene are MNHNY and SVGAGI (reference sequence).

V gene TRBV5-6 combines with J gene TRBJ1-1; D unclear. Trimming took 0 bases from V and 8 from J, leaving 11 bases between them. CDR3 length: 13 residues. Germline CDR1 and CDR2: SGHDT and YYEEEE. CDR3 DNA sequence: TGTGCCAGCAGCTTGGCGGAGAGGATGGAAGCTTTCTTT. This sequence encodes CASSLAERMEAFF.

This clone was picked up a small number of times. The chain uses TRBV29-1 and TRBJ2-2; 7 positions agree with TRBD2. The CDR3 consists of 15 residues. Germline V gene sequence: CDR1 SQVTM, CDR2 ANQGSEA. The V and J ends lost 5 bases and 6 bases, in that order; junction bases with no gene match: 12. The CDR3 nucleotides read TGCAGCGTTCTGGGCGGGGGATATGAGGCCGGGGAGCTGTTTTTT. It specifies CSVLGGGYEAGELFF.

The chain recombines TRBV28 with TRBJ1-6; D uncertain. Germline V gene lookup returns CDR1 MDHEN and CDR2 SYDVKM. V lost 6 bases and J lost 0, with 9 bases in between. The CDR3 contains 15 residues. CDR3 DNA sequence: TGTGCCAGCAGCTCACCCAGCTCCTATAATTCACCCCTCCACTTT. It codes for CASSSPSSYNSPLHF.

This clone turned up a few times. The rearrangement links TRBV4-1 to TRBJ1-5, with 10 bases matching TRBD1. Trimming cost V 0 bases and J 4 bases; bases outside gene matches: 3. CDR3 length: 16 amino acids. CDR1 is MGHRA, CDR2 YSYEKL, per germline. The CDR3 loop is CASSQERTGGNQPQHF. The CDR3 coding sequence is TGCGCCAGCAGCCAAGAGAGGACAGGGGGAAATCAGCCCCAGCATTTT.

The chain carries TRBV5-1 and TRBJ2-7; 7 nucleotides align to TRBD1. V lost 2 bases, J lost 4 bases, and 3 bases stayed unmatched. The CDR3 has 13 amino acids. Germline-derived CDR1 and CDR2 are SGHRS and YFSETQ. Written as DNA, the CDR3 is TGCGCCAGCAGCTTCCACAGGGGTTACGAGCAGTACTTC. It yields the protein CASSFHRGYEQYF.

This clone was seen more than once but under ten times. The J gene is TRBJ1-2, the V gene TRBV19, with a weak D call TRBD1 (5 bases). CDR1 and CDR2 (germline): LNHDA, SQIVND (reference sequence). This CDR3 spans 15 amino acids. The V gene lost 5 bases and the J gene lost 5 bases, with 18 bases spanning the gap. The CDR3 coding sequence is TGTGCCAGTAGTCCCCCGGGGGGGTGGCCGTATGGCTACACCTTC. Translation: CASSPPGGWPYGYTF.

This chain uses TRBV18 with TRBJ2-3; 9 bases map to TRBD2. Germline CDR1 KGHSH, CDR2 LQKENI. CDR3 size: 16 residues. Unmatched junction bases numbered 8, after V lost 6 bases and J lost 1 base. The CDR3: CASSLLAGSGTDTQYF. CDR3 in DNA: TGTGCCAGCTCCCTCCTAGCGGGGAGTGGCACAGATACGCAGTATTTT.

The rearrangement uses TRBV7-2 and TRBJ1-2, with a tentative D call TRBD1 (6 bases). V was trimmed by 2 bases and J by 9 bases, leaving 7 bases between them. Germline V gene data show CDR1 as SGHTA and CDR2 as FQGNSA. The CDR3 contains 11 residues. CDR3 region: CASSLQGSYTF. The DNA of the CDR3 is TGTGCCAGCAGCTTACAGGGGAGCTACACCTTC.

The chain recombines TRBV6-6 with TRBJ2-7; 7 bases agree with TRBD1. The junction had 9 bases not matched to a gene; V was cut back by 6 bases and J by 4 bases. Germline V CDR1 and CDR2: MNHNY, SVGAGI (reference sequence). The CDR3 is made up of 14 amino acids. Here the CDR3 reads CASSRGTGVYEQYF. CDR3 sequence (DNA): TGTGCCAGCAGCCGGGGCACAGGGGTTTACGAGCAGTACTTC.

The chain uses TRBV18 and TRBJ1-1, with D perhaps TRBD1 (6 bases). The CDR3 consists of 13 residues. Germline V gene lookup returns CDR1 KGHSH and CDR2 LQKENI. The V end was cut by 5 bases, the J end by 5 bases, with 12 bases between. Written as DNA, the CDR3 is TGTGCCAGCTCAACAGGGTTCGTGACTGAAGCTTTCTTT. Its protein product is CASSTGFVTEAFF.

This chain links TRBV3-1 (or the pseudogene TRBV3-2) with TRBJ2-1, with TRBD1 matching over 7 bases. The CDR3 is 15 residues long. V lost 6 bases and J lost 3; bases outside the gene matches: 8. Germline CDR1 is LGHDT and CDR2 is YNNKEL (reference sequence). The CDR3 coding sequence is TGTGCCAGCAGTCACCGGGACAGTGACTACAATGAGCAGTTCTTC. Its protein product is CASSHRDSDYNEQFF.

This clone was seen a single time. This chain links TRBV25-1 with TRBJ1-2, with D perhaps TRBD1 (6 bases). Germline-derived CDR1 and CDR2 are MGHDK and SYGVNS. The V gene lost 6 bases and the J gene lost 4 bases, with 9 bases spanning the gap. This CDR3 comprises 12 residues. The CDR3 nucleotides are TGTGCCAGCAGGGGGGCCGTCTATGGCTACACCTTC. This encodes CASRGAVYGYTF.

The chain recombines TRBV11-2 with TRBJ2-2, with D unresolved. The CDR3 consists of 14 residues. Looked up from germline, CDR1 is SGHAT and CDR2 is FQNNGV. Deletions cut 5 bases from V and 0 bases from J, with 7 bases between. The CDR3: CASSINPNTGELFF. Here the CDR3 DNA reads TGTGCCAGCAGCATAAATCCGAACACCGGGGAGCTGTTTTTT.

CDR3 DNA: TGCAGTGCTAGTTCCGGGGGTCCCAAAGAGACCCAGTACTTC. It specifies CSASSGGPKETQYF. The chain carries TRBV20-1 and TRBJ2-5; tentatively, D is TRBD2 (6 bases). Trimming removed 3 bases at V and 3 bases at J, with 14 bases between. The germline V gene encodes CDR1 DFQATT and CDR2 SNEGSKA (reference sequence). The CDR3 has 14 amino acids.

This chain links TRBV4-1 with TRBJ1-5; 9 bases are shared with TRBD1. CDR1 and CDR2 (germline): MGHRA, YSYEKL. Trimming took 3 bases from V and 6 from J; bases not matched to a gene: 9. The CDR3 totals 16 residues. CDR3 region: CASSHLSGQGIQPQHF. CDR3 bases: TGCGCCAGCAGCCATCTAAGTGGACAGGGGATTCAGCCCCAGCATTTT.

The chain recombines TRBV19 with TRBJ2-7; the match to TRBD2 covers 9 bases. Germline V gene sequence: CDR1 LNHDA, CDR2 SQIVND (reference sequence). The CDR3 runs 14 residues. Losses at the gene ends were 8 bases for V and 3 bases for J; bases not matched to a gene: 8. CDR3 DNA: TGTGCCAGTTCGACCGGGACTAGCTACTACGAGCAGTACTTC. Translating gives CASSTGTSYYEQYF.

The rearrangement joins TRBV5-8 to TRBJ2-1, with unresolved D. This CDR3 region has 13 residues. Between the trimmed V and J ends, which lost 0 bases and 10 bases, there was a span of 11 bases. Looked up from germline, CDR1 is SGHTS and CDR2 is YDEGEE. CDR3 nucleotides: TGTGCCAGCAGCTTGGTGGGCAGAGAGGAGCAGTTCTTC. It yields the protein CASSLVGREEQFF. Full variable domain (remainder filled in from reference TRBV5-8 and TRBJ2-1): EAGVTQSPTHLIKTRGQQATLRCSPISGHTSVYWYQQALGLGLQFLLWYDEGEERNRGNFPPRFSGRQFPNYSSELNVNALELEDSALYLCASSLVGREEQFFGPGTRLTVL.

This clone was detected once. The V call is TRBV7-2, the J call TRBJ2-3, with D perhaps matching TRBD2 (6 bases). In germline, CDR1 is SGHTA, CDR2 FQGNSA. Trimming took off 2 bases at V and 0 bases at J, with 12 bases between the two ends. CDR3 length: 16 residues. This CDR3 reads CASSLNPGLSTDTQYF. The CDR3 DNA follows: TGTGCCAGCAGCTTAAACCCGGGACTGAGCACAGATACGCAGTATTTT.

The chain joins TRBV3-1 (or the pseudogene TRBV3-2) to TRBJ2-4; TRBD1 matches at 8 bases. The CDR3 length is 16 residues. CDR1 LGHDT and CDR2 YNNKEL come from the germline V gene (reference sequence). J lost 4 bases, V lost 6 bases, and 11 bases had no gene match. The CDR3 region has the DNA TGTGCCAGCAGACACTCCGATCGGACAGGGAAAAACATTCAGTACTTC. Translation: CASRHSDRTGKNIQYF.

This chain joins TRBV7-9 and TRBJ1-1; unclear D gene. The CDR3 spans 13 residues. Per germline, CDR1 SEHNR and CDR2 FQNEAQ (reference sequence). Trimming removed 0 bases at V and 4 bases at J, with 6 bases between. The CDR3 sequence is CASSLATTTEAFF. The CDR3 DNA sequence: TGTGCCAGCAGCTTAGCGACAACCACTGAAGCTTTCTTT.